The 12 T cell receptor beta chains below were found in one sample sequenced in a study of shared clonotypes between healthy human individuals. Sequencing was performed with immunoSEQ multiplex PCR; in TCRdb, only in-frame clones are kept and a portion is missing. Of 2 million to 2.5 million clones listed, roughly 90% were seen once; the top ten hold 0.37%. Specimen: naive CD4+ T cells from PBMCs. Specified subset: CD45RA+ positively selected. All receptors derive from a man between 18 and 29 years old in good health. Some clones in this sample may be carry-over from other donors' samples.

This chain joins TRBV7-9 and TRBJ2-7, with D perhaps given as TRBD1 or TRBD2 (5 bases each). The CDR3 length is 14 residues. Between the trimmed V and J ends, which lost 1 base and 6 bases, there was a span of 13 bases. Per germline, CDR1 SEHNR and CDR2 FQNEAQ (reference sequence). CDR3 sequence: CASSLVGPRGEQYF. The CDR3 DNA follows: TGTGCCAGCAGCTTAGTGGGGCCCCGGGGCGAGCAGTACTTC.

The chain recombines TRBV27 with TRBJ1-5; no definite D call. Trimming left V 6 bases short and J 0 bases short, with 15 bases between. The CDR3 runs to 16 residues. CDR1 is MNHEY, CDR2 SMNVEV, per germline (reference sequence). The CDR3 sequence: CASSPLLGLSNQPQHF. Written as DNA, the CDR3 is TGTGCCAGCAGCCCCCTGCTAGGCCTTAGCAATCAGCCCCAGCATTTT.

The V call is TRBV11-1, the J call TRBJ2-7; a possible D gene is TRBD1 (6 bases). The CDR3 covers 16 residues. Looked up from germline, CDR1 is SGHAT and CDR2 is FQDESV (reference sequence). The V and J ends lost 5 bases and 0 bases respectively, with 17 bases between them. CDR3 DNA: TGTGCCAGCAGCGAATGGGGGACATATCCCTCCTACGAGCAGTACTTC. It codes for CASSEWGTYPSYEQYF.

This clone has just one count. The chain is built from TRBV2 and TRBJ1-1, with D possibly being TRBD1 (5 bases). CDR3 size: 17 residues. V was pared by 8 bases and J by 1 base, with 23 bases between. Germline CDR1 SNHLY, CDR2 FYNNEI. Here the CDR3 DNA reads TGTGCCAGCTCCGCTAAACCCACATCGAGGGGGAACACTGAAGCTTTCTTT. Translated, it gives CASSAKPTSRGNTEAFF.

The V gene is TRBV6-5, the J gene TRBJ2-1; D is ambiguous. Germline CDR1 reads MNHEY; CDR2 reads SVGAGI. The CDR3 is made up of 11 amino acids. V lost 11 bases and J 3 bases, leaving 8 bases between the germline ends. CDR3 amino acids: CASAYYNEQFF. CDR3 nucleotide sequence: TGTGCCTCGGCGTACTACAATGAGCAGTTCTTC.

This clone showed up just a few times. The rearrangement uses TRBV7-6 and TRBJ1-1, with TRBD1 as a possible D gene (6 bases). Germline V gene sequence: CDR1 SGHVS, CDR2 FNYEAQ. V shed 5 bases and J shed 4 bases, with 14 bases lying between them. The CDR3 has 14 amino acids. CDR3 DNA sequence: TGTGCCAGCAGCGGCAGACAGGCTGGCACTGAAGCTTTCTTT. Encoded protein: CASSGRQAGTEAFF.

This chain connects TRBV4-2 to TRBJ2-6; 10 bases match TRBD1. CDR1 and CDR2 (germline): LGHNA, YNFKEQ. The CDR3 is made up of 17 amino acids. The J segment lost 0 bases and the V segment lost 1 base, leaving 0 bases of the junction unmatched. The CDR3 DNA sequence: TGTGCCAGCAGCCAAGGGACAGGGGGCTCTGGGGCCAACGTCCTGACTTTC. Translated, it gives CASSQGTGGSGANVLTF.

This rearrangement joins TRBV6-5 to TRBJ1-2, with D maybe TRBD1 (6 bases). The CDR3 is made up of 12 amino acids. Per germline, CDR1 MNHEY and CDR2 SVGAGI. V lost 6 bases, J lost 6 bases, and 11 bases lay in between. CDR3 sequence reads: CASRPDSDGYTF. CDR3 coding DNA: TGTGCCAGCAGACCGGACAGCGATGGCTACACCTTC.

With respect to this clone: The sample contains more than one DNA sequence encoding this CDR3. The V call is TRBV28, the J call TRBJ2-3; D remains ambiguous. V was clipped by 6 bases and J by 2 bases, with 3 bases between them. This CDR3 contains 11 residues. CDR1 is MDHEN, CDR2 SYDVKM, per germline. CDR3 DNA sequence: TGTGCCAGCAGGGCCACAGATACGCAGTATTTT. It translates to CASRATDTQYF.

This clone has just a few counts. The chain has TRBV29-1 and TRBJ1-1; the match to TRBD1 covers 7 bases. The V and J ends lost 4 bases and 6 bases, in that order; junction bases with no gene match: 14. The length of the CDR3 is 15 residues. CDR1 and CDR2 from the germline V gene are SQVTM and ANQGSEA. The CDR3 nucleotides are TGCAGCGTTGGATATTCGGGTCCAAGGGGGCCTGAAGCTTTCTTT. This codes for CSVGYSGPRGPEAFF. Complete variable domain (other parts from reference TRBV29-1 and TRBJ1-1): SAVISQKPSRDICQRGTSLTIQCQVDSQVTMMFWYRQQPGQSLTLIATANQGSEATYESGFVIDKFPISRPNLTFSTLTVSNMSPEDSSIYLCSVGYSGPRGPEAFFGQGTRLTVV.

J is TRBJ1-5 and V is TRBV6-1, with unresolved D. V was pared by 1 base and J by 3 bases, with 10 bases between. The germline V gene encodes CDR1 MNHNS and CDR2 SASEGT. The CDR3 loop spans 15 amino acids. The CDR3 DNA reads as TGTGCCAGCAGTGAAGGGACGGTCGCCAATCAGCCCCAGCATTTT. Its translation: CASSEGTVANQPQHF.

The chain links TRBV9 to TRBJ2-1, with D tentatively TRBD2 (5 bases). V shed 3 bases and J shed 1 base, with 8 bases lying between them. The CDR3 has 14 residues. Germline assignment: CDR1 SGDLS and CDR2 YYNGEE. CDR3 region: CASSDRTSYNEQFF. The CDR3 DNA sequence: TGTGCCAGCAGCGACCGGACTTCCTACAATGAGCAGTTCTTC.